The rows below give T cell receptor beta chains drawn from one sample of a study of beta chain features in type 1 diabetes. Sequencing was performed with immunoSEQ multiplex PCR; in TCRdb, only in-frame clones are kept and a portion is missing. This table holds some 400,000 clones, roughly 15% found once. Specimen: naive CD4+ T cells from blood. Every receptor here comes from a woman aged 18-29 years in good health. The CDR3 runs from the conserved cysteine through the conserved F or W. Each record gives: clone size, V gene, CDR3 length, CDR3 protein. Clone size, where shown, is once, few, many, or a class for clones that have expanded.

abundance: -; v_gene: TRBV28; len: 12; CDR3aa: CASSVFSGELFF
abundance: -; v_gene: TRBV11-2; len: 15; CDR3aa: CASSPTVWENYGYTF
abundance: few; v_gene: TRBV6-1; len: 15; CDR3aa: CASHTDRGYYNEQFF
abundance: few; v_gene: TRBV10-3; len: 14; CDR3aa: CAISGGRARETQYF
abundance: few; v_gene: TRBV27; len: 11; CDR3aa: CASSFRETQYF
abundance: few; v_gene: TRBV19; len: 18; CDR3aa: CASSIPGQAERVNQPQHF
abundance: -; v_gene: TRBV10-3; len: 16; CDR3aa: CAISGGTILLDSEAFF
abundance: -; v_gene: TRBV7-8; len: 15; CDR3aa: CASSLGAGGLETQYF
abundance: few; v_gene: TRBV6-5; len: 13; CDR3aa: CASSPSQGGGYTF
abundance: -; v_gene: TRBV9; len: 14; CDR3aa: CASSFRLDSGELFF
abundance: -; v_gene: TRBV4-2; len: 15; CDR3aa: CASSQVGQLEAEAFF
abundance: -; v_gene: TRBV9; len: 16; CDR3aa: CASSVGASGSSYEQYF
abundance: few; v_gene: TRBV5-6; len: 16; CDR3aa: CASSAGFQRDNNEQFF
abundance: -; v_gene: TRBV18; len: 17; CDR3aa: CASSPLTGIAGTDTQYF
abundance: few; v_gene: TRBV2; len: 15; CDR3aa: CASSELGTGAYEQYF
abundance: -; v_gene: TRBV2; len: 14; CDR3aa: CASDRTGGGGTQYF
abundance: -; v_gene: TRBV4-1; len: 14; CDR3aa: CASSLWTGVAEQYF
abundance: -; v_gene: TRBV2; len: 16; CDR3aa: CASSAFIGTGEETQYF
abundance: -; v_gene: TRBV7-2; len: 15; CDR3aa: CASSFSGLQTDTQYF
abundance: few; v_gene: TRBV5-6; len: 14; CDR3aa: CASSLLGVGQPQHF
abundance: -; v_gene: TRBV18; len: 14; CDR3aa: CASSPGTSSDTQYF
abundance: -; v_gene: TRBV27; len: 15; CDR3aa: CASSLLAGGPNTQYF
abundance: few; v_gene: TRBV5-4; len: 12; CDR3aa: CASSFRNQPQHF
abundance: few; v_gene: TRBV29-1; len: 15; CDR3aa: CSVERFSGSPKTQYF
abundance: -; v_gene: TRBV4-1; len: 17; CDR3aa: CASSQEIVTGGRDTQYF
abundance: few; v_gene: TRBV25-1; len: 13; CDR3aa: CATSTGATDTQYF
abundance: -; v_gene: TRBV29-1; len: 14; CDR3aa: CSVETQQGWQTQYF
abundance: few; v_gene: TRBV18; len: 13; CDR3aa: CASSPIRDSAQHF